These 22 T cell receptor beta chains were sequenced from one sample in a study of cytomegalovirus exposure and HLA in healthy donors. Primers: 60 Vbeta forward and 13 Jbeta reverse. Assay: immunoSEQ multiplex PCR; the TCRdb copy retains only in-frame clones and omits some. Here the sample spans around 190,000 clones, over 70% being singletons. Material for sequencing was PBMCs. The receptors were sampled from a woman aged 50 to 60 in good health and CMV-seronegative.

The gene calls are TRBV7-9 and TRBJ1-4; TRBD1 agrees at 9 bases. This CDR3 has 16 amino acids. J was trimmed by 0 bases and V by 5 bases; bases with no gene match: 4. CDR1 and CDR2 (germline): SEHNR, FQNEAQ (reference sequence). In DNA form, the CDR3 reads TGTGCCAGCAGCATGGGACAGGGAGCAACTAATGAAAAACTGTTTTTT. It codes for CASSMGQGATNEKLFF.

The chain couples TRBV15 to TRBJ2-7; perhaps TRBD2 as D (5 bases). CDR1 and CDR2 from the germline V gene are LNHNV and YYDKDF (reference sequence). The CDR3 is made up of 16 amino acids. V was pared by 1 base and J by 1 base, with 14 bases between. The CDR3 loop reads CATSRVVAGPSYEQYF. The DNA for the CDR3 is TGTGCCACCAGCAGAGTAGTGGCGGGTCCTTCCTACGAGCAGTACTTC. Combining the CDR3 with reference TRBV15 and TRBJ2-7 gives the whole variable domain DAMVIQNPRYQVTQFGKPVTLSCSQTLNHNVMYWYQQKSSQAPKLLFHYYDKDFNNEADTPDNFQSRRPNTSFCFLDIRSPGLGDTAMYLCATSRVVAGPSYEQYFGPGTRLTVT.

The chain recombines TRBV16 with TRBJ1-5; D is unclear. V lost 0 bases and J 7 bases, leaving 22 bases between the germline ends. The CDR3 is 18 amino acids. Germline values: CDR1 KGHSY, CDR2 FQNENV. The CDR3 DNA is TGTGCCAGCAGCCAATCTAAAAATTGGTTTCCATCGGGGCAGCCCCAGCATTTT. As protein: CASSQSKNWFPSGQPQHF.

About this clone: At one of its ends the junction is not consistent with the germline gene, which may arise from a read error. This chain joins TRBV28 and TRBJ2-1, with no clear D. The germline V gene has CDR1 MDHEN and CDR2 SYDVKM. This CDR3 has 12 residues. The DNA of the CDR3 is TGTGCCAGCAGTTTCTCCGACAATGAGCAGTTCTTC. This translates into CASSFSDNEQFF.

This clone has a single count. This rearrangement joins TRBV5-1 to TRBJ2-1; 14 bases match TRBD2. J gave up 8 bases and V 3 bases, and 4 bases lay outside the gene matches. The CDR3 sequence is 15 residues long. Germline CDR1 SGHRS, CDR2 YFSETQ. CDR3 nucleotides: TGCGCCAGCAGCTGGGGACTAGCGGGAGAATATGAGCAGTTCTTC. This codes for CASSWGLAGEYEQFF.

The rearrangement uses TRBV7-6 and TRBJ1-5, with 9 positions matching TRBD1. The junction had 10 bases not matched to a gene; V was cut back by 2 bases and J by 2 bases. This CDR3 has 18 amino acids. Germline V CDR1 and CDR2: SGHVS, FNYEAQ. The CDR3, as DNA: TGTGCCAGCAGCTTATTCCGGACAGGGGACGGGGGCAATCAGCCCCAGCATTTT. Translated, it gives CASSLFRTGDGGNQPQHF.

This sequence joins TRBV7-3 and TRBJ2-5; 14 bases line up with TRBD2. Germline CDR1 SGHTA, CDR2 FQGTGA. The V and J ends lost 5 bases and 4 bases, in that order; junction bases with no gene match: 3. This CDR3 comprises 15 residues. The CDR3, as DNA: TGTGCCAGCAGCCCGGGACTAGCGGGAGTAGAGACCCAGTACTTC. Translated: CASSPGLAGVETQYF.

The genes are TRBV27 and TRBJ2-7, with TRBD1 matching over 9 bases. V was pared by 6 bases and J by 4 bases, with 7 bases of the junction left unmatched. Germline values: CDR1 MNHEY, CDR2 SMNVEV (reference sequence). The CDR3 has 14 amino acids. The CDR3 spells CASRGRDRVYEQYF. The DNA of the CDR3 is TGTGCCAGCAGGGGCCGGGACAGGGTTTACGAGCAGTACTTC.

This clone was counted a single time. V usage is TRBV29-1 and J usage is TRBJ2-3; 7 bases line up with TRBD2. The V and J ends lost 7 bases and 4 bases, in that order; junction bases with no gene match: 14. The germline CDR1 and CDR2 sequences are SQVTM and ANQGSEA. This CDR3 spans 15 amino acids. The CDR3: CSGGGSPGSPDTQYF. CDR3 in DNA: TGCAGCGGGGGGGGGTCGCCAGGGTCCCCAGATACGCAGTATTTT.

The gene calls are TRBV5-4 and TRBJ2-1; D call uncertain. CDR3 length: 11 amino acids. V gave up 1 base and J gave up 10 bases, with 6 bases separating them. Germline-derived CDR1 and CDR2 are SGHNT and YYREEE (reference sequence). CDR3 in DNA: TGTGCCAGCAGCTTGACGGTAGAGCAGTTCTTC. This encodes CASSLTVEQFF.

The V and J genes are TRBV5-1 and TRBJ2-3; no definite D call. The germline CDR1 and CDR2 sequences are SGHRS and YFSETQ. The ends were cut back, 3 bases at V and 0 bases at J, with 8 bases in the middle. The CDR3 has 14 amino acids. The CDR3 bases are TGCGCCAGCAGCTATGGCGGTAGCACAGATACGCAGTATTTT. It yields the protein CASSYGGSTDTQYF.

This clone turned up a few times. The chain couples TRBV30 to TRBJ1-4; 10 positions match TRBD1. The CDR3 runs to 14 residues. Germline CDR1 GTSNPN, CDR2 SVGIG (reference sequence). Trimming took 1 base from V and 8 from J; bases not matched to a gene: 4. Here the CDR3 DNA reads TGTGCCTGGAGTGGGGACAGGGGTATAGAAAAACTGTTTTTT. The encoded protein is CAWSGDRGIEKLFF.

This clone was seen a handful of times. The chain carries TRBV6-4 and TRBJ2-2, with a weak D call TRBD2 (5 bases). This CDR3 region has 14 residues. The germline V and J ends were trimmed by 0 bases and 7 bases, with 9 bases remaining between them. Germline-derived CDR1 and CDR2 are MRHNA and SNTAGT. CDR3 sequence: CASSDSEGGGELFF. DNA of the CDR3: TGTGCCAGCAGTGACTCAGAGGGTGGCGGGGAGCTGTTTTTT.

The CDR3 sequence is CASSVGPPQRGVDNEQFF. The CDR3 nucleotides read TGTGCCAGCAGCGTAGGTCCCCCTCAGCGGGGGGTAGACAATGAGCAGTTCTTC. The rearrangement links TRBV9 to TRBJ2-1; 9 positions match TRBD2. V shed 0 bases and J 5 bases; nucleotides not matched to a gene: 12. From germline, CDR1 is SGDLS and CDR2 YYNGEE. The CDR3 loop spans 18 amino acids.

The genes are TRBV5-6 and TRBJ1-2, with 8 bases fitting TRBD1. Unmatched junction bases numbered 6, after V lost 4 bases and J lost 4 bases. Germline V gene data show CDR1 as SGHDT and CDR2 as YYEEEE. The CDR3 has 14 residues. In nucleotides, the CDR3 is TGTGCCAGCAGCCCCAGGGGGCTGGCCTATGGCTACACCTTC. Translation: CASSPRGLAYGYTF.

Comments on this clone: The junction and the germline gene differ at one end; a read error may be behind it. The rearrangement joins TRBV29-1 to TRBJ1-2; TRBD1 matches at 7 bases. This CDR3 region has 12 residues. Germline values: CDR1 SQVTM, CDR2 ANQGSEA. CDR3 in DNA: TGCAGCGTTAAAGACAGGGCCTATGGCTACACCTTC. Protein product: CSVKDRAYGYTF. The full variable domain, in which reference TRBV29-1 and TRBJ1-2 provide the parts outside the CDR3, is SAVISQKPSRDICQRGTSLTIQCQVDSQVTMMFWYRQQPGQSLTLIATANQGSEATYESGFVIDKFPISRPNLTFSTLTVSNMSPEDSSIYLCSVKDRAYGYTFGSGTRLTVV.

The chain is built from TRBV9 and TRBJ2-1, with D possibly matching TRBD2 (6 bases). The length of the CDR3 is 14 residues. V lost 3 bases and J lost 4, with 11 bases in between. The V gene's germline CDR1 is SGDLS and CDR2 YYNGEE. Here the CDR3 DNA reads TGTGCCAGCAGCGGCGGGGCTTTTTACAATGAGCAGTTCTTC. Amino acids: CASSGGAFYNEQFF.

This clone was seen a single time. V and J are TRBV7-2 and TRBJ2-1; a weak D match, TRBD2 (6 bases). The germline V gene encodes CDR1 SGHTA and CDR2 FQGNSA. This CDR3 has 14 residues. V lost 6 bases and J 9 bases, leaving 18 bases between the germline ends. CDR3 residues: CASSTGSGRGEQFF. DNA of the CDR3: TGTGCCAGCAGTACGGGGTCCGGGCGGGGTGAGCAGTTCTTC.

Only one count was recorded for this clone. The V gene is TRBV28, the J gene TRBJ1-5; possible D gene TRBD1, 6 bases. The germline V and J ends were trimmed by 11 bases and 5 bases, with 13 bases remaining between them. CDR1 and CDR2 (germline): MDHEN, SYDVKM. The CDR3 is 12 amino acids. In DNA form, the CDR3 reads TGTGCCGCCTACAACAGGGATCAGCCCCAGCATTTT. Translating gives CAAYNRDQPQHF.

This clone was detected only a few times. The chain couples TRBV30 to TRBJ1-1; D call uncertain. V lost 2 bases, J lost 4 bases, and 11 bases lay in between. CDR1 GTSNPN and CDR2 SVGIG come from the germline V gene (reference sequence). This CDR3 contains 13 residues. Here the CDR3 DNA reads TGTGCCTGGAGTCTAAGAGGTGGCACTGAAGCTTTCTTT. The encoded protein is CAWSLRGGTEAFF.

The rearrangement uses TRBV5-1 and TRBJ1-1; 8 positions match TRBD1. The CDR3 contains 14 residues. Germline CDR1 is SGHRS and CDR2 is YFSETQ. The ends lost 4 bases at V and 7 bases at J; junction bases unmatched: 9. The chain's CDR3 is CASSVRTGRGEAFF. The DNA for the CDR3 is TGCGCCAGCAGCGTTCGGACAGGGAGGGGTGAAGCTTTCTTT.

The J gene is TRBJ1-1, the V gene TRBV2; D is possibly TRBD1 (6 bases). The V gene lost 5 bases and the J gene lost 4 bases, with 11 bases spanning the gap. The CDR3 extends over 13 amino acids. Germline CDR1 SNHLY, CDR2 FYNNEI. This CDR3 reads CASSPEGVTEAFF. The DNA of the CDR3 is TGTGCCAGCAGTCCTGAGGGGGTCACTGAAGCTTTCTTT.